This is a list of T cell receptor beta chains from one sample in a study of tissue T cells after allogeneic stem cell transplantation. Libraries were prepared by immunoSEQ multiplex PCR; TCRdb keeps only in-frame clonotypes and omits some of them. The repertoire has more than 1,000 clones, approximately 65% of them found once; the top ten carry 15% to 18%. Sequencing used stomach tissue, obtained at autopsy. The source of these receptors is an older male patient with steroid-refractory graft-versus-host disease after an allogeneic stem cell transplant. Some T cells may trace back to the graft donor. The CDR3 runs from the conserved cysteine through the conserved F or W. The D gene is left open where the match is weak. A clone size is listed for some rows: how often the clone was seen (once, few, many), or a class if it is expanded.

d_gene,v_gene,abundance,j_gene,CDR3nt,CDR3aa
.,TRBV7-2,.,TRBJ2-6,TGTGCCAGCAGCCCCCGGGACGGGATCTCTGGGGCCAACGTCCTGACTTTC,CASSPRDGISGANVLTF
.,TRBV5-5,.,TRBJ2-5,TGTGCCAGCAGCTTGGTCGGGGGCCAAGAGACCCAGTACTTC,CASSLVGGQETQYF
.,TRBV29-1,.,TRBJ1-1,TGCAGCGTTGAACAGGGGTTGGGCACTGAAGCTTTCTTT,CSVEQGLGTEAFF
.,TRBV18,.,TRBJ2-7,TGTGCCAGCTCACCAGCCGGGACGGCAAACGAGCAGTACTTC,CASSPAGTANEQYF
.,TRBV4-3,few,TRBJ1-2,TGCGCCAGCAGCCAAGATCACCCCTTAGGGGGGGGGTATGACTATGGCTACACCTTC,CASSQDHPLGGGYDYGYTF
TRBD2,TRBV12-3/TRBV12-4,few,TRBJ2-7,TGTGCCAGCAGCCGGGGGGGTGACGAGCAGTACTTC,CASSRGGDEQYF
.,TRBV7-3,.,TRBJ2-3,TGTGCCAGCAGCCTCCAGGACGGCACAGATACGCAGTATTTT,CASSLQDGTDTQYF
.,TRBV2,few,TRBJ2-3,TGTGCCAGCAGTGGGGGCACAGCGTCCACAGATACGCAGTATTTT,CASSGGTASTDTQYF
TRBD1,TRBV6-5,few,TRBJ1-6,TGTGCCAGCAGACCATCGACAGGGGTGCGGTCACCCCTCCACTTT,CASRPSTGVRSPLHF
.,TRBV7-8,.,TRBJ2-3,TGTGCCAGCAGGAGTCTAGGGGGGGGGAGTGAAGATACGCAGTATTTT,CASRSLGGGSEDTQYF
.,TRBV24-1,.,TRBJ2-5,TGTGCCACCGGGGATGGAGAGACCCAGTACTTC,CATGDGETQYF
.,TRBV29-1,few,TRBJ1-3,TGCAGCGTTGCGGGCTCTGGAAACACCATATATTTT,CSVAGSGNTIYF
.,TRBV5-1,.,TRBJ2-1,TGCGCCAGCAGCTTGGAGGGGACATCGGGAGGCGAGCAGTTCTTC,CASSLEGTSGGEQFF
TRBD1,TRBV2,.,TRBJ2-3,TGTGCCAGCAGTCCCGGGACAGGGAGCACAGATACGCAGTATTTT,CASSPGTGSTDTQYF
.,TRBV4-2,.,TRBJ2-2,TGTGCCAGCAGCCCTCGGGCATGGGTAAACGGGGAGCTGTTTTTT,CASSPRAWVNGELFF
.,TRBV7-9,.,TRBJ2-5,TGTGCCAGCAGGGGGGGCCGGTCTAGCGGTGAGACCCAGTACTTC,CASRGGRSSGETQYF
.,TRBV29-1,.,TRBJ1-5,TGCAGCGCTACTACAGCGTTCAATCAGCCCCAGCATTTT,CSATTAFNQPQHF
.,TRBV4-1,.,TRBJ2-1,TGCGCCAGCAGCCAAGATATTTCGGCCGCGGCCTCCTACAATGAGCAGTTCTTC,CASSQDISAAASYNEQFF
TRBD2,TRBV24-1,.,TRBJ2-5,TGTGCCACCTCTGTAGCGGGGGAAGAGACCCAGTACTTC,CATSVAGEETQYF
.,TRBV7-2,.,TRBJ1-6,TGTGCCAGCAGCTCCCGACAGGTCGTACCCCTCCACTTT,CASSSRQVVPLHF
.,TRBV6-2/TRBV6-3,.,TRBJ2-1,TGTGCCAGCAGTTACGACAATGAGCAGTTCTTC,CASSYDNEQFF
TRBD2,TRBV18,large,TRBJ2-7,TGTGCCAGCTTACCTGCGGGAGGAGGGTACGAGCAGTACTTC,CASLPAGGGYEQYF
.,TRBV11-2,few,TRBJ2-3,TGTGCCAGCAGCCCGGAAGCGGATACGCAGTATTTT,CASSPEADTQYF
.,TRBV4-3,.,TRBJ1-6,TGCGCCAGCAGCCAAGATGGGGGCGACGGTTCACCCCTCCACTTT,CASSQDGGDGSPLHF
.,TRBV4-3,large,TRBJ1-1,TGCGCCAGCAGCCAAGATCTTGGGGAGGGCACTGAAGCTTTCTTT,CASSQDLGEGTEAFF
.,TRBV10-3,.,TRBJ1-2,TGTGCCATCAGTGAGATGGCCGTCAGGAGCGGCTACACCTTC,CAISEMAVRSGYTF
.,TRBV18,.,TRBJ2-5,TGTGCCAGCTCACCACCGGGAAGCCAAGAGACCCAGTACTTC,CASSPPGSQETQYF
.,TRBV4-1,large,TRBJ1-5,TGCGCCAGCAGCCCGGCGCCGGGACCTTTGGATCATAGCAATCAGCCCCAGCATTTT,CASSPAPGPLDHSNQPQHF
TRBD1,TRBV10-3,.,TRBJ1-2,TGTGCCATCAGTAGAGACAGGGTGAGCTATGGCTACACCTTC,CAISRDRVSYGYTF
.,TRBV6-2/TRBV6-3,.,TRBJ2-5,TGTGCCAGCAGTTCGGGTTATTCAGAGACCCAGTACTTC,CASSSGYSETQYF
.,TRBV2,.,TRBJ2-3,TGTGCCAGCAGCTCCGGGACTTCTAGCACAGATACGCAGTATTTT,CASSSGTSSTDTQYF
.,TRBV5-6,.,TRBJ1-2,TGTGCCAGCAGCCTCATGGGGGACTATGGCTACACCTTC,CASSLMGDYGYTF
.,TRBV4-2,.,TRBJ1-4,TGTGCCAGCAGCCAACAGGTTTTCGCAACTAATGAAAAACTGTTTTTT,CASSQQVFATNEKLFF
TRBD2,TRBV7-2,few,TRBJ2-1,TGTGCCAGCAGCGCTAGCGGGGGGGGGCCTTTTGAGCAGTTCTTC,CASSASGGGPFEQFF
.,TRBV5-4,.,TRBJ2-3,TGTGCCAGCAGTCTCCCCCCGACAGATACGCAGTATTTT,CASSLPPTDTQYF
.,TRBV7-9,few,TRBJ2-7,TGTGCCAGCAGCTCTGGGGGAAACCACGAGCAGTACTTC,CASSSGGNHEQYF
.,TRBV4-2,.,TRBJ1-1,TGTGCCAGCAGCCCCCGAACGGGTTTCGGCACTGAAGCTTTCTTT,CASSPRTGFGTEAFF
.,TRBV5-5,few,TRBJ2-4,TGTGCCAGCAGCCAACAGGGTACCATTCAGTACTTC,CASSQQGTIQYF
.,TRBV3-1/TRBV3-2,.,TRBJ2-7,TGTGCCAGCAGCCAGCGGGACTACGAGCAGTACTTC,CASSQRDYEQYF
.,TRBV4-2,few,TRBJ2-7,TGTGCCAGCAGCCAAGAGGGCGGCAGGAGTGAGGAGCAGTACTTC,CASSQEGGRSEEQYF
.,TRBV2,.,TRBJ1-2,TGTGCCAGCAAGGGCAGTTCTAACTATGGCTACACCTTC,CASKGSSNYGYTF
TRBD2,TRBV5-6,once,TRBJ2-5,TGTGCCCGCCGCTTGGGGGCCGGGGGGGGAGAGACCCAGTACTTC,CARRLGAGGGETQYF
.,TRBV7-9,.,TRBJ1-1,TGTGCCAGCAATAGGTGGGCTGAAGCTTTCTTT,CASNRWAEAFF
TRBD1,TRBV7-6,large,TRBJ2-1,TGTGCCAGCAGCTCGGGACAGACCCAAGTCAATGAGCAGTTCTTC,CASSSGQTQVNEQFF
TRBD1,TRBV19,.,TRBJ1-1,TGTGCCAGTAGTATTCAGGGGGCTAACACTGAAGCTTTCTTT,CASSIQGANTEAFF
.,TRBV9,few,TRBJ2-3,TGTGCCAGCAGCCCAGGGGATACGCAGTATTTT,CASSPGDTQYF
TRBD2,TRBV7-2,.,TRBJ2-5,TGTGCCAGCAGCTCAGGACTAGCGGAGACCCAGTACTTC,CASSSGLAETQYF
.,TRBV5-1,.,TRBJ2-2,TGCGCCAGCAGCGTCCAGGGAAGCAACACCGGGGAGCTGTTTTTT,CASSVQGSNTGELFF
.,TRBV7-3,once,TRBJ2-5,TGTGCCAGCAGCTTAGGAGGGCCGATGGAGACCCAGTACTTC,CASSLGGPMETQYF
TRBD1,TRBV5-1,.,TRBJ2-5,TGCGCCAGCAGCATACAGGGGTACCAAGAGACCCAGTACTTC,CASSIQGYQETQYF
TRBD2,TRBV7-2,.,TRBJ2-5,TGTGCCAGCAGCTTAGGGCGGGGGGATCGGGAGACCCAGTACTTC,CASSLGRGDRETQYF
.,TRBV2,.,TRBJ1-5,TGTGCCAGTACCTTTGGAGGTTCCGGTCAGCCCCAGCATTTT,CASTFGGSGQPQHF
.,TRBV4-3,.,TRBJ1-2,TGCGCCAGCAGCCAGGCCGACGGAGGGTATGGCTACACCTTC,CASSQADGGYGYTF
.,TRBV6-1,.,TRBJ2-2,TGTGCCAGCAGTGAAGCAGAAGTAGGGCGATGGGCGGATAAAAAACCGAACACCGGGGAGCTGTTTTTT,CASSEAEVGRWADKKPNTGELFF
.,TRBV12-3/TRBV12-4,.,TRBJ2-1,TGTGCCAGCAGCCAAAGCCGGGAGCAGTTCTTC,CASSQSREQFF